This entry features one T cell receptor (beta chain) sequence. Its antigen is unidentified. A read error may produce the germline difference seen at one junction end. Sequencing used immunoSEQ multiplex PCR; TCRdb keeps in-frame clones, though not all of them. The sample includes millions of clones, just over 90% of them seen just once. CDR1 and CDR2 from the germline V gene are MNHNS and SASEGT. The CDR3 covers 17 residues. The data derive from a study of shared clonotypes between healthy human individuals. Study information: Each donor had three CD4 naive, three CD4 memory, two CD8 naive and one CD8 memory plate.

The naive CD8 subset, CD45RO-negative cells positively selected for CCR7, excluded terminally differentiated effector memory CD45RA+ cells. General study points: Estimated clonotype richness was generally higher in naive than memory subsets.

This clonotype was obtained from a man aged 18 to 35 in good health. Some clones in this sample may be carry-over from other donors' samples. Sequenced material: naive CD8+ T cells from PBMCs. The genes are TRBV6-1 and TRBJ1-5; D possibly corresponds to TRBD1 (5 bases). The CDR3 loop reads CASSGATVGGSNQPRHF. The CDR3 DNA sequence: TGTGCCAGCAGTGGTGCGACAGTAGGTGGAAGCAATCAGCCCCGGCATTTT.